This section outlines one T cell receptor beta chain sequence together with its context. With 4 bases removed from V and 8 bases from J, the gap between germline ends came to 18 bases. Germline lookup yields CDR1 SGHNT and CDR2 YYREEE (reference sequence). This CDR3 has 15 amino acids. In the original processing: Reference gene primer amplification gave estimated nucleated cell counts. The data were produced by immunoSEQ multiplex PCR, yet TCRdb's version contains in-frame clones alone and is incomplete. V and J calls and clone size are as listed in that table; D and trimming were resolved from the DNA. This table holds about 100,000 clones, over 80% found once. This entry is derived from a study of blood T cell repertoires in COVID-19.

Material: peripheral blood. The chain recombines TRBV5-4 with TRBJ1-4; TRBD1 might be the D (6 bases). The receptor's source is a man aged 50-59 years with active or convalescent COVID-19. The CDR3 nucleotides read TGTGCCAGCAGCGCAACCACAGGGTTTGAAGAAAAACTGTTTTTT. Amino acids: CASSATTGFEEKLFF.